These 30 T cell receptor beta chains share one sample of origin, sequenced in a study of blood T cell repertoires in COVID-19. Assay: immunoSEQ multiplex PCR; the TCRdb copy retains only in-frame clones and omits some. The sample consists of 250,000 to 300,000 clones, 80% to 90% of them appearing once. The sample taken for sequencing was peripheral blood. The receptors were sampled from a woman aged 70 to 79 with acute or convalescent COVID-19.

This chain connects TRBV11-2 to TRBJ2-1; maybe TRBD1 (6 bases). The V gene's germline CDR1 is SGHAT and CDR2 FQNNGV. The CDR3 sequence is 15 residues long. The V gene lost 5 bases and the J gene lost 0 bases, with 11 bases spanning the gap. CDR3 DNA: TGTGCCAGCAGCGGTCAGGGGACCTCCTACAATGAGCAGTTCTTC. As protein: CASSGQGTSYNEQFF.

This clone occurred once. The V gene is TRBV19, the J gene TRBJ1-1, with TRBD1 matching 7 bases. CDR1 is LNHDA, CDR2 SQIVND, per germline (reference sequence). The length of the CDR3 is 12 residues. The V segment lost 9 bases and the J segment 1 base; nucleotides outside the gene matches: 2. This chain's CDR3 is CASAGGNTEAFF. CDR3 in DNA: TGTGCCAGCGCAGGGGGGAACACTGAAGCTTTCTTT.

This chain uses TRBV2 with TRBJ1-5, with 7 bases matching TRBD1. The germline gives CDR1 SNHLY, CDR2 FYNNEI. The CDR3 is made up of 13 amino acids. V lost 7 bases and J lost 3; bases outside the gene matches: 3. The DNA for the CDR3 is TGTGCCAGCAAGGGGGCCCTCAATCAGCCCCAGCATTTT. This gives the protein CASKGALNQPQHF.

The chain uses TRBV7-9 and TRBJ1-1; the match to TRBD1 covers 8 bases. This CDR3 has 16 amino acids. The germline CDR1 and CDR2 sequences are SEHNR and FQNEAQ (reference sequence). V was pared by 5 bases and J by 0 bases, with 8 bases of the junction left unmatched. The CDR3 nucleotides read TGTGCCAGCAGCCGACGGACAGGGCTAATGAACACTGAAGCTTTCTTT. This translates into CASSRRTGLMNTEAFF.

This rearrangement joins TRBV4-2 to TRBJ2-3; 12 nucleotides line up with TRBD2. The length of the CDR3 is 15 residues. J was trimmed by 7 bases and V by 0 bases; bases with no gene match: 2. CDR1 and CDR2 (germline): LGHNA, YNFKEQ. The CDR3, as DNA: TGTGCCAGCAGCCAAGATCTAGCGGGGGGGCATACGCAGTATTTT. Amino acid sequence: CASSQDLAGGHTQYF.

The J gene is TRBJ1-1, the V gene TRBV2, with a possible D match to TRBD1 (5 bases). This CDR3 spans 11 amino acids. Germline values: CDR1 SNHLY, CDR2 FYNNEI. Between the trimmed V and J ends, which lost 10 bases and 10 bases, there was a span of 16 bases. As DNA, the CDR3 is TGTGCCATCACTGAGGGGCAGGCAGCTTTCTTT. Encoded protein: CAITEGQAAFF.

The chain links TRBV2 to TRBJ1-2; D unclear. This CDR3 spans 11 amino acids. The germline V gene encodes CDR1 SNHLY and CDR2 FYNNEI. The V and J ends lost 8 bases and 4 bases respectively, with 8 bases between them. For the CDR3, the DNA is TGTGCCAGCCGGGCGGGCTATGGCTACACCTTC. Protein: CASRAGYGYTF.

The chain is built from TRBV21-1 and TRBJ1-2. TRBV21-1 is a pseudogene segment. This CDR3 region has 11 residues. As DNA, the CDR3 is TGTGCCAGCAGCATATGGGGGGGGCACACCTTC. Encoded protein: CASSIWGGHTF.

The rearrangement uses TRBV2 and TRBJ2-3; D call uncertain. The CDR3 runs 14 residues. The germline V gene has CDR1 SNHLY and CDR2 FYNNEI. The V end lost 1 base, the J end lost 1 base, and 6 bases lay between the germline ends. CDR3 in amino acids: CASSEVAGTDTQYF. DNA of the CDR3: TGTGCCAGCAGTGAAGTGGCGGGCACAGATACGCAGTATTTT.

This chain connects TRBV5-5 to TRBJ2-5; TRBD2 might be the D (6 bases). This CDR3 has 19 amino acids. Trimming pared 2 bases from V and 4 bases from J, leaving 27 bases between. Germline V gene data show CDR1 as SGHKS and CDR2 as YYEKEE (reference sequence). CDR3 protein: CASSLRSVRGAKGGETQYF. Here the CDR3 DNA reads TGTGCCAGCAGCTTACGATCCGTTCGAGGGGCGAAGGGAGGAGAGACCCAGTACTTC.

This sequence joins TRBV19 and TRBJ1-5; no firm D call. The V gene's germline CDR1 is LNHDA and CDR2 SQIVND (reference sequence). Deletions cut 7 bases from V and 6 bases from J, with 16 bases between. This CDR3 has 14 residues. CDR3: CASKGGRFSQPQHF. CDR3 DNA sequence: TGTGCCAGTAAGGGAGGGAGGTTTAGTCAGCCCCAGCATTTT.

The CDR3 reads CATSDERGRGADTQYF. The CDR3, as DNA: TGTGCCACCAGTGATGAGCGGGGGCGGGGGGCAGATACGCAGTATTTT. The chain is built from TRBV24-1 and TRBJ2-3; 8 nucleotides line up with TRBD2. V lost 3 bases, J lost 4 bases, and 8 bases stayed unmatched. The CDR3 contains 16 residues. Germline CDR1 is KGHDR and CDR2 is SFDVKD.

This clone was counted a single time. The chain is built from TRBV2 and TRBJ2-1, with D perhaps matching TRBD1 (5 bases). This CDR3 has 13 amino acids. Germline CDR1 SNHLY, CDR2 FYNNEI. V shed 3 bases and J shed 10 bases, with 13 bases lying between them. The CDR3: CASSETAWKEQFF. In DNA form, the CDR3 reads TGTGCCAGCAGTGAGACAGCTTGGAAAGAGCAGTTCTTC.

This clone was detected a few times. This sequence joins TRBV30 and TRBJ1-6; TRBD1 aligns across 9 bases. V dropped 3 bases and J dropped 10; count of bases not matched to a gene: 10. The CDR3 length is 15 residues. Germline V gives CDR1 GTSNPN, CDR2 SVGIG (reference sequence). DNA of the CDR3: TGTGCCTGGAGAGCCGGGACAGGGATGCGGTCACCCCTCCACTTT. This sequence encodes CAWRAGTGMRSPLHF.

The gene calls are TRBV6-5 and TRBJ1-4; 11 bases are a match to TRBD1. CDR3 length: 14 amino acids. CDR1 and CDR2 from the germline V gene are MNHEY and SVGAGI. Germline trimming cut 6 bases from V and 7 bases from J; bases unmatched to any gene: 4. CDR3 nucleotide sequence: TGTGCCAGCAGGGACAGGGGGCGAGCTGAAAAACTGTTTTTT. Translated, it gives CASRDRGRAEKLFF.

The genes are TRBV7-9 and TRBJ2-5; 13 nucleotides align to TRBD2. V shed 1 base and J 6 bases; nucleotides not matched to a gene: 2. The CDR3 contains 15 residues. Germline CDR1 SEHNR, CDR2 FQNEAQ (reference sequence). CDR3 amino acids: CASSLGTSGGKTQYF. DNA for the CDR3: TGTGCCAGCAGCTTAGGGACTAGCGGGGGCAAGACCCAGTACTTC.

CDR3 sequence: CASSLGLTAGQETQYF. The CDR3 bases are TGTGCCAGCAGCTTAGGGCTAACAGCGGGGCAAGAGACCCAGTACTTC. V gene TRBV7-2 combines with J gene TRBJ2-5, with 7 positions matching TRBD2. V was clipped by 1 base and J by 2 bases; unmatched bases: 7. The germline gives CDR1 SGHTA, CDR2 FQGNSA. The CDR3 covers 16 residues.

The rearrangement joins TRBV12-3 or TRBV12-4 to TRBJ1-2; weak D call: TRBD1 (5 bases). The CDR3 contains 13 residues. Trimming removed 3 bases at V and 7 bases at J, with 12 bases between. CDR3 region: CASSFIREGGYTF. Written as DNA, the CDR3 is TGTGCCAGCAGTTTTATCAGGGAAGGTGGCTACACCTTC.

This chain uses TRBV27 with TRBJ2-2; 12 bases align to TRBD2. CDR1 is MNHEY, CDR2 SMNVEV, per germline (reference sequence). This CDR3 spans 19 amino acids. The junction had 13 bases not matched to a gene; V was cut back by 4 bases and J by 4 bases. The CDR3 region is CASSYKALGTSGFTGELFF. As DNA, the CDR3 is TGTGCCAGCAGTTACAAAGCCCTCGGGACTAGCGGGTTCACCGGGGAGCTGTTTTTT.

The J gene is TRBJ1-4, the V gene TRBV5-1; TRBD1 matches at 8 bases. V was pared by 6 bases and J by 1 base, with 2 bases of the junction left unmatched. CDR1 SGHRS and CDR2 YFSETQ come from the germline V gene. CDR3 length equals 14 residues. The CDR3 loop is CASNRGLTNEKLFF. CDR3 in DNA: TGCGCCAGCAACAGGGGGTTAACTAATGAAAAACTGTTTTTT.

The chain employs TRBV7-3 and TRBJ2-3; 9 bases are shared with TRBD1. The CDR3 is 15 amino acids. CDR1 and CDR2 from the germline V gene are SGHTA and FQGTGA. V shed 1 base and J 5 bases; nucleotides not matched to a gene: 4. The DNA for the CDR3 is TGTGCCAGCAGCTTAAGGGGACAGGGAAGAGATACGCAGTATTTT. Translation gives CASSLRGQGRDTQYF.

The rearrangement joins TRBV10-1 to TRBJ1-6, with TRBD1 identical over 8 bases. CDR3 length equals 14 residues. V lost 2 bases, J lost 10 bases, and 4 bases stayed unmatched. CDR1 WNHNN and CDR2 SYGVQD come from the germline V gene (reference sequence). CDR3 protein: CASSETGGNSPLHF. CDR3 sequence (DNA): TGCGCCAGCAGTGAGACAGGGGGTAACTCACCCCTCCACTTT.

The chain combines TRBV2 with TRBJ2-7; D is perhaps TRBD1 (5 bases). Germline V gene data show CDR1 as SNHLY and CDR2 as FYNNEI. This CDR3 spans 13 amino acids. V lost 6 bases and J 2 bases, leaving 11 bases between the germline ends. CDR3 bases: TGTGCCAGCAGCCTAGACAGTGCCTACGAGCAGTACTTC. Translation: CASSLDSAYEQYF.

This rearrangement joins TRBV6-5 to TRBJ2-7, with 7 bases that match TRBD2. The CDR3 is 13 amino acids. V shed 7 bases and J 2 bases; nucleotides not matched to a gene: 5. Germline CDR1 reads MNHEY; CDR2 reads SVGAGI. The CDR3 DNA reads TGTGCCAGCACTTGGCGGGGGACCTACGAGCAGTACTTC. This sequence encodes CASTWRGTYEQYF.

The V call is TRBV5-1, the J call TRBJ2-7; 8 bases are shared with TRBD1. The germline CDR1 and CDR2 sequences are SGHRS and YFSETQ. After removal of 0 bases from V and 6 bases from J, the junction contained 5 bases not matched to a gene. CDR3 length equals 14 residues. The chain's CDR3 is CASSLDWTGPEQYF. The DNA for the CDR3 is TGCGCCAGCAGCTTGGATTGGACAGGGCCCGAGCAGTACTTC.

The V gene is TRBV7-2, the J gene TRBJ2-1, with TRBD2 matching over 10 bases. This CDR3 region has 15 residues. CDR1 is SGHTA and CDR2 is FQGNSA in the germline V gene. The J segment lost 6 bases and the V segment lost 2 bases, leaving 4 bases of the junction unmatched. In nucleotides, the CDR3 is TGTGCCAGCAGCTTAAGGCTAGCGGGGGCCAATGAGCAGTTCTTC. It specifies CASSLRLAGANEQFF.

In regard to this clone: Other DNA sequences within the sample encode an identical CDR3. The DNA of the CDR3 is TGCGCCAGCAGCTTGGCTGGGGGGAGCAATCAGCCCCAGCATTTT. Protein product: CASSLAGGSNQPQHF. The genes are TRBV5-1 and TRBJ1-5, with D possibly matching TRBD1 (5 bases). The CDR3 sequence is 15 residues long. V was trimmed by 0 bases and J by 1 base, leaving 8 bases between them. Germline values: CDR1 SGHRS, CDR2 YFSETQ.

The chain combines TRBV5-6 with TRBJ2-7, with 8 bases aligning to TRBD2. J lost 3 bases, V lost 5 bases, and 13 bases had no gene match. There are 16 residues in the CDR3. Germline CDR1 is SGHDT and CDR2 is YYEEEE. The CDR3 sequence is CASRDMSGGPYYEQYF. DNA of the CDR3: TGTGCCAGCAGGGACATGAGCGGGGGTCCCTACTACGAGCAGTACTTC.

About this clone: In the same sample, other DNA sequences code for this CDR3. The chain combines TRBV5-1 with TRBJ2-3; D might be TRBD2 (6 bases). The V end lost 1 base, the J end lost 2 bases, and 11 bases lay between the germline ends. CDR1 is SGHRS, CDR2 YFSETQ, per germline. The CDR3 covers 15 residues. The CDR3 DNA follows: TGCGCCAGCAGCTTGTGGGGGGACCCCACAGATACGCAGTATTTT. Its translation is CASSLWGDPTDTQYF. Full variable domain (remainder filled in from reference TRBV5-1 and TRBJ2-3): KAGVTQTPRYLIKTRGQQVTLSCSPISGHRSVSWYQQTPGQGLQFLFEYFSETQRNKGNFPGRFSGRQFSNSRSEMNVSTLELGDSALYLCASSLWGDPTDTQYFGPGTRLTVL.

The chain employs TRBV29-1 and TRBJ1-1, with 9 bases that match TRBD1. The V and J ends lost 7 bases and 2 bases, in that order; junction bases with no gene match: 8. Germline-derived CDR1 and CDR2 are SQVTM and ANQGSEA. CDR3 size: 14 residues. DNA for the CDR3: TGCAGCGCCATTCGACAGGGGGGAAACACTGAAGCTTTCTTT. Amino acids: CSAIRQGGNTEAFF.